The clone carrying this TCR beta chain has just a few counts. Its target is not known. These data are taken from a study of CD8+ T cells in alopecia areata. Broader study findings: Clonality was higher in lesional than normal scalp, especially in alopecia totalis/universalis.

Germline-derived CDR1 and CDR2 are MNHNS and SASEGT. V lost 8 bases and J lost 13, with 9 bases in between. The CDR3 is 9 amino acids. Extracted from the samples, RNA was reverse transcribed into cDNA to serve as the sequencing template. The assay was immunoSEQ multiplex PCR, and TCRdb's table has in-frame clones only and misses some. The sample carries around 120,000 clones, roughly 66% recorded once. It was from PBMCs that CD4+ and CD8+ T cells were sorted. The source is a human donor in good health. The chain recombines TRBV6-1 with TRBJ2-1; no firm D call. The sequenced sample was CD4+ T cells sorted from blood. The CDR3 loop is CASSEFQFF. The CDR3 coding sequence is TGTGCCAGCTCTGAGTTTCAGTTCTTC.